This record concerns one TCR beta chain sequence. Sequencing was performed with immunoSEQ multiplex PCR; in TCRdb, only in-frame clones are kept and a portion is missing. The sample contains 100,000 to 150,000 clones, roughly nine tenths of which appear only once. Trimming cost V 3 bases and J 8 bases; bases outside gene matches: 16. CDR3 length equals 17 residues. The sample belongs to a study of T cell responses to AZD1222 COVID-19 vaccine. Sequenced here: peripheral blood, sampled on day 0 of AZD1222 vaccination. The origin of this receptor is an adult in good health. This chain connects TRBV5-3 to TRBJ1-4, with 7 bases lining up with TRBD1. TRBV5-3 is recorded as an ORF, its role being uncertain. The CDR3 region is CARSSFLPQGGWEKLFF. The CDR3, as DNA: TGTGCCAGAAGCTCCTTCCTTCCTCAAGGGGGCTGGGAAAAACTGTTTTTT.